Presented here are 20 T cell receptor beta chains from one specimen sequenced in a study of shared clonotypes between healthy human individuals. Assay: immunoSEQ multiplex PCR; the TCRdb copy retains only in-frame clones and omits some. The data show roughly 500,000 clones, around 73% seen once. Input material: PBMCs. These receptors all come from a woman in her thirties or forties in good health. Some clones in this sample may be carry-over from other donors' samples.

The rearrangement joins TRBV5-1 to TRBJ2-5; D is possibly TRBD1 (5 bases). The V gene's germline CDR1 is SGHRS and CDR2 YFSETQ. This CDR3 spans 15 amino acids. Trimming removed 8 bases from V and 6 bases from J, with 23 bases in between. In nucleotides, the CDR3 is TGCGCCAGTCAAGCTTCTTTAGCAGGGTCCCAGACCCAGTACTTC. Amino acid sequence: CASQASLAGSQTQYF. Drawing the rest from reference TRBV5-1 and TRBJ2-5, the complete variable domain is KAGVTQTPRYLIKTRGQQVTLSCSPISGHRSVSWYQQTPGQGLQFLFEYFSETQRNKGNFPGRFSGRQFSNSRSEMNVSTLELGDSALYLCASQASLAGSQTQYFGPGTRLLVL.

About this clone itself: Since a much larger clone is just one base distant, this may be a read error. The same CDR3 also results from other DNA sequences found in this sample. V is TRBV5-1 and J is TRBJ2-2, with D possibly matching TRBD1 (5 bases). The CDR3 has 20 residues. V lost 4 bases to trimming and J lost 0 bases, with 25 bases between them. Per the germline V gene, CDR1 is SGHRS and CDR2 is YFSETQ. The CDR3 loop reads CASSGWQSNLTGSNTGELFF. In nucleotides, the CDR3 is TGCGCCAGCAGCGGCTGGCAATCCAACCTCACAGGATCGAACACCGGGGAGCTGTTTTTT.

This clone came up many times. The genes are TRBV7-2 and TRBJ1-1; weak D call: TRBD1 (5 bases). The CDR3 sequence is 15 residues long. Trimming pared 4 bases from V and 5 bases from J, leaving 17 bases between. Germline V gene data show CDR1 as SGHTA and CDR2 as FQGNSA. DNA of the CDR3: TGTGCCAGCAGCTCGACCGGGACCGGGAGGACTGAAGCTTTCTTT. Its translation is CASSSTGTGRTEAFF.

The J gene is TRBJ2-2, the V gene TRBV2, with 7 bases fitting TRBD1. The V gene's germline CDR1 is SNHLY and CDR2 FYNNEI. Trimming cost V 5 bases and J 6 bases; bases outside gene matches: 12. This CDR3 has 16 amino acids. CDR3 sequence (DNA): TGTGCCAGCAGTTCGACAGGGTCTCAAGATTCCGGGGAGCTGTTTTTT. Translation gives CASSSTGSQDSGELFF.

V is TRBV7-2 and J is TRBJ2-7, with D possibly being TRBD2 (6 bases). The CDR3 spans 14 residues. Trimming stripped 5 bases from V and 5 bases from J, with 16 bases between. Germline CDR1 and CDR2: SGHTA and FQGNSA. CDR3 residues: CASSQSLASDEQYF. In DNA form, the CDR3 reads TGTGCCAGCAGCCAGTCACTAGCAAGCGACGAGCAGTACTTC.

The chain couples TRBV5-1 to TRBJ2-1; 11 nucleotides agree with TRBD2. Germline values: CDR1 SGHRS, CDR2 YFSETQ. The CDR3 is made up of 17 amino acids. Unmatched junction bases numbered 8, after V lost 4 bases and J lost 2 bases. This CDR3 reads CASSLMTSGTPYNEQFF. CDR3 in DNA: TGCGCCAGCAGCCTGATGACTAGCGGGACCCCCTACAATGAGCAGTTCTTC.

This chain uses TRBV27 with TRBJ2-7; no clear D. Germline-derived CDR1 and CDR2 are MNHEY and SMNVEV (reference sequence). The CDR3 contains 8 residues. The V and J ends lost 3 bases and 9 bases respectively, with 0 bases between them. The CDR3 DNA follows: TGTGCCAGCAGTTTGCAGTACTTC. As protein: CASSLQYF.

V gene TRBV6-1 combines with J gene TRBJ1-1, with D possibly being TRBD1 (6 bases). The length of the CDR3 is 14 residues. The germline V gene encodes CDR1 MNHNS and CDR2 SASEGT. V lost 5 bases to trimming and J lost 0 bases, with 10 bases between them. CDR3: CASSRTVLNTEAFF. DNA for the CDR3: TGTGCCAGCAGTAGGACAGTTCTGAACACTGAAGCTTTCTTT.

The V and J genes are TRBV6-5 and TRBJ2-1; D may be TRBD1 or TRBD2 (5 bases each). The CDR3 totals 11 residues. Trimming left V 9 bases short and J 4 bases short, with 7 bases between. Germline CDR1 MNHEY, CDR2 SVGAGI. The CDR3 protein is CASGGYNEQFF. In DNA, the CDR3 is TGTGCCAGTGGGGGATACAATGAGCAGTTCTTC.

A word on this clone: The sample contains more than one DNA sequence encoding this CDR3. The chain is built from TRBV18 and TRBJ1-1; no firm D call. CDR3 length equals 13 residues. The germline V gene has CDR1 KGHSH and CDR2 LQKENI. V lost 3 bases and J 2 bases, leaving 7 bases between the germline ends. This CDR3 reads CASSPQRNTEAFF. CDR3 in DNA: TGTGCCAGCTCACCGCAGAGAAACACTGAAGCTTTCTTT.

The CDR3 protein is CASRVASSTDTQYF. In nucleotides, the CDR3 is TGCGCCAGCAGGGTAGCCAGCAGCACAGATACGCAGTATTTT. V is TRBV5-1 and J is TRBJ2-3; D not resolved. The CDR3 spans 14 residues. CDR1 is SGHRS, CDR2 YFSETQ, per germline. V gave up 5 bases and J gave up 0 bases, with 10 bases separating them.

V gene TRBV5-6 combines with J gene TRBJ1-1; 8 nucleotides align to TRBD1. The CDR3 sequence is 15 residues long. Per the germline V gene, CDR1 is SGHDT and CDR2 is YYEEEE. The ends lost 4 bases at V and 4 bases at J; junction bases unmatched: 9. CDR3 nucleotide sequence: TGTGCCAGCAGCCGGCCCGACAGGGGTAGCACTGAAGCTTTCTTT. Translation: CASSRPDRGSTEAFF. Filled out from reference TRBV5-6 and TRBJ1-1, the complete variable domain reads DAGVTQSPTHLIKTRGQQVTLRCSPKSGHDTVSWYQQALGQGPQFIFQYYEEEERQRGNFPDRFSGHQFPNYSSELNVNALLLGDSALYLCASSRPDRGSTEAFFGQGTRLTVV.

The CDR3 nucleotides are TGTGCCAGCAGCCCGGCTCTGGCCACAGATACGCAGTATTTT. This codes for CASSPALATDTQYF. This chain links TRBV6-5 with TRBJ2-3; no definite D call. Germline CDR1 and CDR2: MNHEY and SVGAGI. Trimming removed 6 bases at V and 2 bases at J, with 12 bases between. The CDR3 is made up of 14 amino acids.

This chain connects TRBV18 to TRBJ2-1; 9 bases match TRBD2. V was pared by 3 bases and J by 4 bases, with 7 bases of the junction left unmatched. The V gene's germline CDR1 is KGHSH and CDR2 LQKENI. This CDR3 has 16 amino acids. The CDR3 DNA reads TGTGCCAGCTCACCGGTTCGACTAGCGGTTTACAATGAGCAGTTCTTC. It is translated as CASSPVRLAVYNEQFF.

The rearrangement uses TRBV6-1 and TRBJ1-2, with TRBD1 as a possible D gene (6 bases). This CDR3 contains 13 residues. The V gene's germline CDR1 is MNHNS and CDR2 SASEGT. Trimming removed 8 bases at V and 6 bases at J, with 16 bases between. The CDR3 sequence is CASVETGLNGYTF. CDR3 DNA: TGTGCCAGCGTAGAAACAGGGCTGAATGGCTACACCTTC.

Note on this clone: A much larger clone is a single base away; this may be a read error. Other DNA sequences of this sample code for an identical CDR3. The V and J genes are TRBV19 and TRBJ2-2; D uncertain. This CDR3 region has 12 residues. CDR1 LNHDA and CDR2 SQIVND come from the germline V gene (reference sequence). The germline V and J ends were trimmed by 0 bases and 6 bases, with 2 bases remaining between them. Here the CDR3 DNA reads TGTGCCAGTAGTATAGATGCCGGGGAGCTGTTTTTT. This encodes CASSIDAGELFF.

The rearrangement uses TRBV19 and TRBJ2-2, with 9 bases lining up with TRBD1. Germline-derived CDR1 and CDR2 are LNHDA and SQIVND (reference sequence). The CDR3 is made up of 15 amino acids. The V segment lost 7 bases and the J segment 5 bases; nucleotides outside the gene matches: 8. Written as DNA, the CDR3 is TGTGCCAGTACACAGGGGGCGAAGAGAACCGGGGAGCTGTTTTTT. Translated, it gives CASTQGAKRTGELFF.

With regard to this clone: One base away lies a much larger clone, so this may be a sequencing read error. V gene TRBV5-1 combines with J gene TRBJ2-1; D not certain. From germline, CDR1 is SGHRS and CDR2 YFSETQ. The ends were cut back, 2 bases at V and 0 bases at J, with 0 bases in the middle. The length of the CDR3 is 12 residues. The CDR3 sequence: CASSFSYNEQFF. CDR3 in DNA: TGCGCCAGCAGCTTCTCCTACAATGAGCAGTTCTTC.

The rearrangement uses TRBV18 and TRBJ1-1; 12 bases fit TRBD1. J was trimmed by 1 base and V by 9 bases; bases with no gene match: 12. The CDR3 consists of 17 residues. Germline CDR1 is KGHSH and CDR2 is LQKENI. The CDR3 coding sequence is TGTGCCAGTTCGGGGACAGGGGGCTTTCCAGCGAACACTGAAGCTTTCTTT. It is translated as CASSGTGGFPANTEAFF.

A note on this clone: The likely explanation is a read error, given a far larger clone one base away. The missing conserved phenylalanine or tryptophan at the end of this CDR3 makes a read error likely. J is TRBJ2-7 and V is TRBV11-2; 9 nucleotides line up with TRBD1. The germline V gene has CDR1 SGHAT and CDR2 FQNNGV. The CDR3 has 14 amino acids. With 5 bases clipped from V and 6 bases from J, the junction kept 8 bases outside the gene matches. The CDR3 region is CASSLRTGDGEQYL. CDR3 DNA: TGTGCCAGCAGCCTCAGGACAGGGGACGGCGAGCAGTACCTC.